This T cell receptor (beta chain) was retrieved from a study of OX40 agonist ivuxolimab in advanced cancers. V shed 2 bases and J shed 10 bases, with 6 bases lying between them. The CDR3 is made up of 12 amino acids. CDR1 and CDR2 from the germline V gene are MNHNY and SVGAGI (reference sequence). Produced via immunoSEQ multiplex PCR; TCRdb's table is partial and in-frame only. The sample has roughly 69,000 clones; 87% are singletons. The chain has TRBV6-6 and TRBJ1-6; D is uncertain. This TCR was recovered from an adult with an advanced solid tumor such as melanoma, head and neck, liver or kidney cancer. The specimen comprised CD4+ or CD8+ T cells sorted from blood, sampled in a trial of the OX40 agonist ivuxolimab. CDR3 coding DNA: TGTGCCAGCAGTTACGGGGAATCACCCCTCCACTTT. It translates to CASSYGESPLHF.